The rows below give T cell receptor beta chains drawn from one sample of a study of chemoradiotherapy in HPV16-positive cancers. This table comes from immunoSEQ multiplex PCR, and its TCRdb copy is limited to in-frame clones, with some not included. Here the sample spans 9,500 to 13,000 clones, roughly nine tenths being singletons. Sequenced here: blood, sampled from a patient who underwent chemoradiotherapy. Receptors were obtained from a human donor with HPV-associated anogenital cancer. Both conserved end residues are part of each CDR3. Each record gives: clone size, J gene, V gene, D gene, CDR3 DNA, CDR3 protein. A D gene is named only where the DNA matches it firmly. Expanded clones are given a class, and other clones once, few, many or no size at all.

.,TRBJ2-5,TRBV11-2,.,TGTGCCAGCAGCTTAGGGGCGGGGCGAATCGGGGAGACCCAGTACTTC,CASSLGAGRIGETQYF
.,TRBJ2-3,TRBV18,TRBD2,TGTGCCAGCTCATCGACTAGCGGGGGGGCGGGCACAGATACGCAGTATTTT,CASSSTSGGAGTDTQYF
.,TRBJ1-6,TRBV5-1,TRBD1,TGCGCCAGCAGCTTCACCGGGGGACAGACCTATAATTCACCCCTCCACTTT,CASSFTGGQTYNSPLHF
.,TRBJ2-3,TRBV30,.,TGTGCCTGGAACCCGGGGGGCTTTACGCAGTATTTT,CAWNPGGFTQYF
.,TRBJ2-1,TRBV11-3,.,TGTGCCAGCAGCTCAGCGAGTCCCCCGCAGGGGGAGCAGTTCTTC,CASSSASPPQGEQFF
once,TRBJ1-6,TRBV7-3,TRBD1,TGTGCCAGCAGCCTGGGACAGGATTATTCACCCCTCCACTTT,CASSLGQDYSPLHF
.,TRBJ2-1,TRBV11-2,.,TGTGCCAGCAGCCTATGGAAGGGGACCCGAACTGATGAGCAGTTCTTC,CASSLWKGTRTDEQFF
.,TRBJ1-1,TRBV7-9,.,TGTGCCAGCAGCTTATTAGGGGAAGCTTTCTTT,CASSLLGEAFF
.,TRBJ2-7,TRBV5-6,.,TGTGCCAGCAGGTCTGGGTCCTACGAGCAGTACTTC,CASRSGSYEQYF
.,TRBJ2-7,TRBV7-8,TRBD2,TGTGCCAGCAGCCCACGGGCACTAGCGGGGACCTACGAGCAGTACTTC,CASSPRALAGTYEQYF
.,TRBJ2-7,TRBV11-1,.,TGTGCCAGCAGCTTAGGGGGCGCGGGTCTCGAGCAGTACTTC,CASSLGGAGLEQYF
.,TRBJ1-5,TRBV19,.,TGTGCCAGTAGTATAGTGGGACACCAGCATTTT,CASSIVGHQHF
.,TRBJ1-5,TRBV19,.,TGTGCCAGTAGTATATTCCCCAAATATCAGCCCCAGCATTTT,CASSIFPKYQPQHF
.,TRBJ2-1,TRBV5-1,.,TGCGCCAGCAGCTTGTTGGCTACCCCCAGAAACAATGAGCAGTTCTTC,CASSLLATPRNNEQFF
.,TRBJ2-7,TRBV5-6,TRBD2,TGTGCCAGCAGCGGGGTGGGGACTAAGTCCTACGAGCAGTACTTC,CASSGVGTKSYEQYF
few,TRBJ1-2,TRBV7-9,TRBD1,TGTGCCAGCAGCGAGACAGGGGGTGATCATGGCTACACCTTC,CASSETGGDHGYTF
.,TRBJ2-7,TRBV30,TRBD1,TGTGCCTGGAGTTTCGGACAGGGGAGGTTCGAGCAGTACTTC,CAWSFGQGRFEQYF
.,TRBJ2-3,TRBV11-3,TRBD2,TGTGCCAGCCGGGGACTAGCCACAGATACGCAGTATTTT,CASRGLATDTQYF
.,TRBJ1-1,TRBV6-5,.,TGTGCCAGCAGAACACAACTGGCGGCTTTCTTT,CASRTQLAAFF
few,TRBJ1-6,TRBV25-1,.,TGTGCCAGCAGACACGGCGGGAGAAATTCACCCCTCCACTTT,CASRHGGRNSPLHF
.,TRBJ2-3,TRBV18,TRBD1,TGTGCCAGCTCTGCTAGGACAGGCTTCACAGATACGCAGTATTTT,CASSARTGFTDTQYF
.,TRBJ2-1,TRBV5-1,TRBD1,TGCGCCAGCAGCTTGGCCCGGGACAGCAAGTTCTTC,CASSLARDSKFF
.,TRBJ2-2,TRBV10-3,.,TGTGCCATCAGTGGGGTTGCCACCGGGGAGCTGTTTTTT,CAISGVATGELFF
.,TRBJ1-6,TRBV11-3,TRBD1,TGTGCCAGCGCCAATACAGGGGCCGTATTCACACCATATAATTCACCCCTCCACTTT,CASANTGAVFTPYNSPLHF
.,TRBJ2-1,TRBV6-1,TRBD1,TGTGCCAGCAGAGCCGGGACAGGGAATATTAATGAGCAGTTCTTC,CASRAGTGNINEQFF
.,TRBJ2-7,TRBV5-1,TRBD1,TGCGCCAGCCAGACAGGGGGGGCCTCCTACGAGCAGTACTTC,CASQTGGASYEQYF
.,TRBJ2-5,TRBV5-1,TRBD2,TGCGCCAGCAGCTTGGCGGCGGGGGGAACCTTGGGGGCCCAGTACTTC,CASSLAAGGTLGAQYF
.,TRBJ1-2,TRBV7-3,TRBD1,TGTGCCAGCAGCTTAACTCCCGGGACAGCCTATGGCTACACCTTC,CASSLTPGTAYGYTF
.,TRBJ1-1,TRBV5-1,.,TGCGCCAGCAGCCCTTCTCATGGGACTGAAGCTTTCTTT,CASSPSHGTEAFF
once,TRBJ1-5,TRBV27,.,TGTGCCAGCAGCTCAGACGCAGGGCGCCCTGATCAGCCCCAGCATTTT,CASSSDAGRPDQPQHF
.,TRBJ1-2,TRBV6-1,.,TGTGCCAGCAGGGAATTTAACTATGGCTACACCTTC,CASREFNYGYTF
.,TRBJ2-7,TRBV5-6,.,TGTGCCAGCAGCTCGATTTGGGACTTCAGGAGCTCCTACGAGCAGTACTTC,CASSSIWDFRSSYEQYF
.,TRBJ2-5,TRBV9,TRBD1,TGTGCCAGCAGCCCGAGAGGGGGCTTGGAGACCCAGTACTTC,CASSPRGGLETQYF
.,TRBJ2-2,TRBV6-4,TRBD2,TGTGCCAGCAGTGACTACTTTCCGGGAGGTAAGGGCACCGGGGAGCTGTTTTTT,CASSDYFPGGKGTGELFF
once,TRBJ2-1,TRBV6-4,.,TGTGCCAGCAGTGACTCAACTAGCTGGAATGAGCAGTTCTTC,CASSDSTSWNEQFF
.,TRBJ1-5,TRBV27,.,TGTGCCAGCAGGGAGACAGGCGCTTATAGCAATCAGCCCCAGCATTTT,CASRETGAYSNQPQHF
.,TRBJ1-1,TRBV19,TRBD1,TGTGCCAGTAGCTATACTACAGGGGGCGTTAACACTGAAGCTTTCTTT,CASSYTTGGVNTEAFF
.,TRBJ2-7,TRBV7-9,TRBD1,TGTGCCAGCAGCTTAAAGGGGGCACCCAACTACGAGCAGTACTTC,CASSLKGAPNYEQYF
.,TRBJ1-1,TRBV18,.,TGTGCCAGCTCACTCCCCTTAATTGGGGACACTGAAGCTTTCTTT,CASSLPLIGDTEAFF
.,TRBJ2-7,TRBV5-5,.,TGTGCCAGCAGCTTATCAGGGGCCCTCATCTACGAGCAGTACTTC,CASSLSGALIYEQYF
few,TRBJ2-7,TRBV2,.,TGTGCCAGCAGTTTACAGGCCGAGCAGTACTTC,CASSLQAEQYF
.,TRBJ2-7,TRBV10-1,.,TGCGCCAGCAGTCGGCCGTTGGTTTACTTC,CASSRPLVYF
.,TRBJ1-2,TRBV20-1,.,TGCAGTGCTCTGGGAGAGGGTGGCTACACCTTC,CSALGEGGYTF
.,TRBJ1-4,TRBV7-3,.,TGTGCCAGCGCCCTAGGGGCCGGGACTAATGAAAAACTGTTTTTT,CASALGAGTNEKLFF
.,TRBJ2-5,TRBV15,TRBD2,TGTGCCACCAGCAGAGCCCGGACTAGCGAGGAGACCCAGTACTTC,CATSRARTSEETQYF